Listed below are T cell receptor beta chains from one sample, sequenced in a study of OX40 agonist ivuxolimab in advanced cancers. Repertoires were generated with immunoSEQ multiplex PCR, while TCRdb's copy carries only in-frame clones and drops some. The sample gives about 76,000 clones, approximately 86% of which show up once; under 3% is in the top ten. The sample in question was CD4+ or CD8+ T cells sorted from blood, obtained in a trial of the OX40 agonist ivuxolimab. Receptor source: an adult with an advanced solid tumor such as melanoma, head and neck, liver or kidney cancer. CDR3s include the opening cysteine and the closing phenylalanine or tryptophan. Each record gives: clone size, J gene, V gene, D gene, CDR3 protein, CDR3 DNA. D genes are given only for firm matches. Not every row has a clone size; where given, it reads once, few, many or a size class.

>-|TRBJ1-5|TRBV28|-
CASSLPDQPQHF
TGTGCCAGCAGTTTACCCGATCAGCCCCAGCATTTT
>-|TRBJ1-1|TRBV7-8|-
CASSLASGSGTEAFF
TGTGCCAGCAGCTTAGCCTCGGGCTCTGGCACTGAAGCTTTCTTT
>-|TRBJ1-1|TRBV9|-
CASSSHSSNTEAFF
TGTGCCAGCAGCTCCCACAGCTCGAACACTGAAGCTTTCTTT
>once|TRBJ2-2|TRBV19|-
CASSGSGNTGELFF
TGTGCCAGTAGTGGGTCAGGGAACACCGGGGAGCTGTTTTTT
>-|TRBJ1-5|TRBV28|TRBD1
CASAWDREDNQPQHF
TGTGCCTCAGCCTGGGACAGGGAGGACAATCAGCCCCAGCATTTT
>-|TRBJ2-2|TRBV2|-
CASGPGELFF
TGTGCCAGCGGGCCCGGGGAGCTGTTTTTT
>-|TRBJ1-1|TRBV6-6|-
CASSRNSEAFF
TGTGCCAGCAGTCGGAATTCTGAAGCTTTCTTT
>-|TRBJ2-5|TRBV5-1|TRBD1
CASSLVGQGGETQYF
TGCGCCAGCAGCTTGGTCGGACAGGGTGGGGAGACCCAGTACTTC
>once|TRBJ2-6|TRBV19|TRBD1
CASSGTGLGGANVLTF
TGTGCCAGTAGTGGGACAGGCCTGGGTGGGGCCAACGTCCTGACTTTC
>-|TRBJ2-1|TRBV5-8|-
CASRRGVGQWADEQFF
TGTGCCAGCAGGAGGGGGGTCGGACAGTGGGCGGATGAGCAGTTCTTC
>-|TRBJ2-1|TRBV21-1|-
CASSKALWEGSSSYNEQFF
TGTGCCAGCAGCAAAGCGCTTTGGGAGGGCTCAAGCTCCTACAATGAGCAGTTCTTC
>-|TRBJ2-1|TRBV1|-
CTSSQERTSYHEQFF
TGCACCAGCAGCCAAGAAAGAACTAGCTACCATGAGCAGTTCTTC
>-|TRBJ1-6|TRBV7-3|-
CASSSLDGGPLHF
TGTGCCAGCAGCTCCCTTGACGGAGGGCCCCTCCACTTT
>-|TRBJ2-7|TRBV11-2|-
CASSSSKGSYEQYF
TGTGCCAGCAGCTCCAGTAAAGGCTCCTACGAGCAGTACTTC
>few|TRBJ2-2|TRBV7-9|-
CASSHDSNTGELFF
TGTGCCAGCAGCCACGACAGCAACACCGGGGAGCTGTTTTTT
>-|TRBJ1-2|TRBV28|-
CASSFKREGYTF
TGTGCCAGCAGTTTTAAGAGGGAGGGCTACACCTTC
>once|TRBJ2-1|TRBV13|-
CASSLASENEQFF
TGTGCCAGCAGCTTGGCTAGCGAGAATGAGCAGTTCTTC
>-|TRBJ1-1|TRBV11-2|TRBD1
CASSLARPGGSVEAFF
TGTGCCAGCAGCTTAGCAAGGCCAGGGGGGTCGGTTGAAGCTTTCTTT
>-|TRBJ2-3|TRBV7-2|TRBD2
CASSLLAGVEDTQYF
TGTGCCAGCAGCCTACTAGCGGGGGTTGAAGATACGCAGTATTTT
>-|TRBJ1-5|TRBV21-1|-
CASYTGRDTTLYSNQPQHF
TGTGCCAGCTATACGGGACGGGACACGACCCTTTATAGCAATCAGCCCCAGCATTTT
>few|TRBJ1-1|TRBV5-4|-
CASSLALGTEAFF
TGTGCCAGCAGCTTGGCGTTGGGCACTGAAGCTTTCTTT
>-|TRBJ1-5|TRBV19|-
CASSIALNQPQHF
TGTGCCAGTAGTATAGCCCTTAATCAGCCCCAGCATTTT
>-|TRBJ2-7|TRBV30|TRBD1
CACSRDSRNYEQYF
TGTGCCTGCAGTAGGGACAGCCGAAACTACGAGCAGTACTTC
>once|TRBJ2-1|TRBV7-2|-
CASSQAGYEQFF
TGTGCCAGCAGTCAAGCAGGCTATGAGCAGTTCTTC
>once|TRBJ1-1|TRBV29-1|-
CSVDVGAARSEAFF
TGCAGCGTTGATGTCGGGGCGGCTAGGTCTGAAGCTTTCTTT
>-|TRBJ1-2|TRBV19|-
CASSRTLGGYTF
TGTGCCAGTAGTAGGACCCTAGGTGGCTACACCTTC
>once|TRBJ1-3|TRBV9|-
CASSPPGVASGNTIYF
TGTGCCAGCAGCCCTCCCGGGGTAGCCTCTGGAAACACCATATATTTT
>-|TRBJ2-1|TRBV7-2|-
CASSLVAYNEQFF
TGTGCCAGCAGCTTAGTGGCATACAATGAGCAGTTCTTC
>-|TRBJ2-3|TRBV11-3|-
CASSLGPSTDTQYF
TGTGCCAGCAGCTTAGGACCCAGCACAGATACGCAGTATTTT
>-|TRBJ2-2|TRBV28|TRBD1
CASSFNSGGDTGELFF
TGTGCCAGCAGTTTCAATTCAGGGGGCGACACCGGGGAGCTGTTTTTT
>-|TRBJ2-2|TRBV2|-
CASSDNTKGGELFF
TGTGCCAGCAGTGACAACACCAAGGGCGGGGAGCTGTTTTTT
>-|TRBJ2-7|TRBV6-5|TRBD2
CASTPPLGGFYEQYF
TGTGCCAGCACCCCCCCTCTGGGGGGGTTCTACGAGCAGTACTTC
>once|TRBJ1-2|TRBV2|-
CASAPRQAPGTF
TGTGCCAGCGCGCCCCGACAGGCCCCGGGCACCTTC
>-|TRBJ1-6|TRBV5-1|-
CASSLAGGASSPLHF
TGCGCCAGCAGCCTAGCTGGGGGGGCGTCTTCCCCCCTCCACTTT
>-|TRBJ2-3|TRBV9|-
CASSVLAGSTDTQYF
TGTGCCAGCAGCGTACTTGCGGGGAGCACAGATACGCAGTATTTT
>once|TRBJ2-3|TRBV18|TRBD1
CASSRYRGRVHTDTQYF
TGTGCCAGCTCACGGTATAGGGGGCGCGTGCACACAGATACGCAGTATTTT
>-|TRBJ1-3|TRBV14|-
CASSLDGLSGNTIYF
TGTGCCAGCAGCTTAGACGGCCTCTCTGGAAACACCATATATTTT
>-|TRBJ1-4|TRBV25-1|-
CASSDSRVATNEKLFF
TGTGCCAGCAGTGACTCCAGGGTTGCAACTAATGAAAAACTGTTTTTT
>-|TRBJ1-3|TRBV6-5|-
CASSYGASAGRNTIYF
TGTGCCAGCAGTTACGGGGCCTCTGCCGGCAGAAACACCATATATTTT
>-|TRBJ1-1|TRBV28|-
CASTPDTLVLNTEAFF
TGTGCCAGCACCCCGGACACCCTTGTGCTGAACACTGAAGCTTTCTTT
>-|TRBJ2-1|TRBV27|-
CASNRFPGPYNEQFF
TGTGCCAGCAACCGATTCCCCGGCCCCTACAATGAGCAGTTCTTC
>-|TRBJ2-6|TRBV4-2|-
CASSQDLGFSGANVLTF
TGTGCCAGCAGCCAAGATTTGGGGTTCTCTGGGGCCAACGTCCTGACTTTC
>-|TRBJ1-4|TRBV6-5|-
CASSPDRIGEKLFF
TGTGCCAGCAGCCCCGACAGGATAGGAGAAAAACTGTTTTTT
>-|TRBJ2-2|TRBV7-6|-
CASSLGGGSTGELFF
TGTGCCAGCAGCTTAGGAGGGGGATCAACCGGGGAGCTGTTTTTT
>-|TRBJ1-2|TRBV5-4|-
CASSLRQSNYGYTF
TGTGCCAGCAGCCTCCGACAGTCTAACTATGGCTACACCTTC
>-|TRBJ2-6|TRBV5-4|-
CASSLGGSSGANVLTF
TGTGCCAGCAGCTTGGGAGGTAGCAGTGGGGCCAACGTCCTGACTTTC
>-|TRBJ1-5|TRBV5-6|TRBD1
CASSPDRGLANQPQHF
TGTGCCAGCAGCCCGGACAGGGGGCTCGCCAATCAGCCCCAGCATTTT
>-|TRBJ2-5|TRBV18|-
CASSPRYQETQYF
TGTGCCAGCTCACCTAGGTACCAAGAGACCCAGTACTTC
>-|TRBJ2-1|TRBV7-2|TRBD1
CASSFKSGTVYEQFF
TGTGCCAGCAGCTTTAAGTCCGGGACAGTCTACGAGCAGTTCTTC
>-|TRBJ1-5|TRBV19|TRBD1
CASSSTGGGQPQHF
TGTGCCAGTAGTTCGACAGGGGGCGGTCAGCCCCAGCATTTT
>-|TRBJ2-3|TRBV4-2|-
CASERGAGSTDTQYF
TGTGCCAGCGAGAGAGGAGCGGGCAGCACAGATACGCAGTATTTT
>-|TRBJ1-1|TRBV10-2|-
CASSDGGRAGSNTEAFF
TGCGCCAGCAGTGATGGGGGCAGGGCAGGATCGAACACTGAAGCTTTCTTT
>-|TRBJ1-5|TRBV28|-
CASSSTFAGHF
TGTGCCAGCAGTTCGACGTTCGCGGGGCATTTT
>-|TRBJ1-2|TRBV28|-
CASSFGALYGYTF
TGTGCCAGCAGTTTCGGGGCCCTCTATGGCTACACCTTC
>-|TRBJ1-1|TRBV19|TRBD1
CASSLGTGGTEAFF
TGTGCCAGTAGTCTTGGGACAGGGGGAACTGAAGCTTTCTTT
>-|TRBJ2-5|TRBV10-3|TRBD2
CAIRYGLAGGQETQYF
TGTGCCATCAGATACGGACTAGCGGGGGGGCAAGAGACCCAGTACTTC